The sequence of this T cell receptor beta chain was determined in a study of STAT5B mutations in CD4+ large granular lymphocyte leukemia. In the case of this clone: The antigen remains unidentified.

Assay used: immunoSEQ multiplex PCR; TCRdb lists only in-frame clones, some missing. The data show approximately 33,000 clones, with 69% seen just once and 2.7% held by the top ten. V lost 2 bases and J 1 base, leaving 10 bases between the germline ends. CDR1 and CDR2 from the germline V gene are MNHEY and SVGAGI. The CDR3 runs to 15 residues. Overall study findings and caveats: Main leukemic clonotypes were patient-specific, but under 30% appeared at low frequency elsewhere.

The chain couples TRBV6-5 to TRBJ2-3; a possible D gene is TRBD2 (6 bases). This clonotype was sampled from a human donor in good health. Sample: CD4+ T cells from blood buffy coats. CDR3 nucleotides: TGTGCCAGCAGTTACGGGGGGTCCGGCACAGATACGCAGTATTTT. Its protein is CASSYGGSGTDTQYF.